This TCR beta chain was observed in a study of CD8 T cells in Susac syndrome. Reverse transcription of roughly 0.45 to 1 ug RNA was performed with random hexamers. TCRdb reanalysed the immunoSEQ multiplex PCR reads using MiXCR and keeps one entry per CDR3 protein. The table includes under 55,000 distinct CDR3 sequences, roughly 93% detected once. The sequenced sample consisted of CD8+ T cells from PBMCs. This receptor was identified in a human donor with multiple sclerosis.

The CDR3 is CASSLASRDPDSGNTIYF. The CDR3 bases are TGTGCCAGCAGCTTAGCGTCCCGGGACCCAGACTCTGGAAACACCATATATTTT. V is TRBV7-9 and J is TRBJ1-3; TRBD1 might be the D (5 bases). The CDR3 is 18 amino acids. Trimming pared 0 bases from V and 0 bases from J, leaving 15 bases between. Germline V gives CDR1 SEHNR, CDR2 FQNEAQ (reference sequence). Full variable domain (rest looked up from reference TRBV7-9 and TRBJ1-3): DTGVSQNPRHKITKRGQNVTFRCDPISEHNRLYWYRQTLGQGPEFLTYFQNEAQLEKSRLLSDRFSAERPKGSFSTLEIQRTEQGDSAMYLCASSLASRDPDSGNTIYFGEGSWLTVV.